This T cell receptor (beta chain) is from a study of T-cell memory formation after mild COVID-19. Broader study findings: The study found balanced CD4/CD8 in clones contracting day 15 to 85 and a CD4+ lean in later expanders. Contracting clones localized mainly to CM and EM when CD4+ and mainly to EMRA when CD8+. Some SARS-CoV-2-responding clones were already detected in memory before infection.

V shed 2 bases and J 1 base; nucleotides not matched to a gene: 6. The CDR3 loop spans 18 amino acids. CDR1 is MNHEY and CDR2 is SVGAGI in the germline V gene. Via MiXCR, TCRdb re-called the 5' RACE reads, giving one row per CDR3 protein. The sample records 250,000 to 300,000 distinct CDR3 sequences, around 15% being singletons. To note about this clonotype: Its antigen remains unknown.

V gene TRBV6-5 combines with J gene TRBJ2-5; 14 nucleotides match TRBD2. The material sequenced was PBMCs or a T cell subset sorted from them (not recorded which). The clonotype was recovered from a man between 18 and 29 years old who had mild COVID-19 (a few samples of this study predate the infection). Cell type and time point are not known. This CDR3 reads CASSYLGTSGGPQETQYF. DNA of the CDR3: TGTGCCAGCAGTTACCTAGGGACTAGCGGGGGCCCCCAAGAGACCCAGTACTTC.